This T cell receptor beta chain is from a study of T-cell memory formation after mild COVID-19. Background on the study: TCR clustering was largely donor specific. Broader study findings: CD4+ clones that contracted lay mainly in CM and EM; CD8+ ones lay in EMRA.

TCRdb analysed the 5' RACE reads with MiXCR anew, one entry per CDR3 protein. The data show 50,000 or so distinct CDR3 sequences, 25% to 35% seen once. Comments on this clonotype: What it recognizes is unknown.

Per the germline V gene, CDR1 is SEHNR and CDR2 is FQNEAQ (reference sequence). This CDR3 comprises 14 residues. V trimming: 5 bases; J trimming: 6 bases; junction bases outside the gene matches: 4. The sample comprised PBMCs or a T cell subset sorted from them (not recorded which). The clonotype was recovered from a man between 18 and 35 years old who had mild COVID-19 (a few samples of this study predate the infection). Cell type and time point are not known. The gene calls are TRBV7-9 and TRBJ2-4; 10 nucleotides agree with TRBD1. The CDR3 bases are TGTGCCAGCAGCCCTGACAGGGGGCGAAACATTCAGTACTTC. This codes for CASSPDRGRNIQYF. The full variable domain, its missing parts supplied by reference TRBV7-9 and TRBJ2-4, is DTGVSQNPRHKITKRGQNVTFRCDPISEHNRLYWYRQTLGQGPEFLTYFQNEAQLEKSRLLSDRFSAERPKGSFSTLEIQRTEQGDSAMYLCASSPDRGRNIQYFGAGTRLSVL.